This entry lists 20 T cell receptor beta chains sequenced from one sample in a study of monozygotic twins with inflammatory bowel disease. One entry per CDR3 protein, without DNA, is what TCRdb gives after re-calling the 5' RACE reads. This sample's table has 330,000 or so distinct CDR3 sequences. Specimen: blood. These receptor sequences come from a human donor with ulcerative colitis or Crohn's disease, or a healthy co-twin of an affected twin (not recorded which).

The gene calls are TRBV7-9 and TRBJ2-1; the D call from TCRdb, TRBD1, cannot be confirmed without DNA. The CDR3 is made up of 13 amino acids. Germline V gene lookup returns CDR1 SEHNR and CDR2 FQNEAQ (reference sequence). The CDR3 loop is CASSGDGGQEQFF.

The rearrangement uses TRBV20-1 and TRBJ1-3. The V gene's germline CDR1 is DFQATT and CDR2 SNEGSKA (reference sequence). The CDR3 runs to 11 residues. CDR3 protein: CSGASGNTIYF.

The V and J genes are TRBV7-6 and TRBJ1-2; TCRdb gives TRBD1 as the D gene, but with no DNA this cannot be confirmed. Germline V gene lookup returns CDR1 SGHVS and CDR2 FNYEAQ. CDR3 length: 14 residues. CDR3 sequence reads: CASSSGQGAYGYTF.

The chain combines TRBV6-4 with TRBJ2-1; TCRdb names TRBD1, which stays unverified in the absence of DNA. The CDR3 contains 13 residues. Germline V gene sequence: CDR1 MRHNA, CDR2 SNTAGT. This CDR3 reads CASSIGDSEVQFF.

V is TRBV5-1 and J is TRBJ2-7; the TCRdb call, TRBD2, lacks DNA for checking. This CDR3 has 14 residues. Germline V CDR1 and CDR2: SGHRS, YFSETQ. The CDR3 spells CASSLDSSWPEQYF.

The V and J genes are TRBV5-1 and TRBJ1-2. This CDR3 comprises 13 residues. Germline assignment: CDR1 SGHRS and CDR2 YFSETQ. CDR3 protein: CASSPETNYGYTF.

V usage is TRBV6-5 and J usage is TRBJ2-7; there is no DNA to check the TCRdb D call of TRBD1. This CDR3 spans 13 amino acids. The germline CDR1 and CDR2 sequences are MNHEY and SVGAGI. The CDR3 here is CASRQTGDYEQYF.

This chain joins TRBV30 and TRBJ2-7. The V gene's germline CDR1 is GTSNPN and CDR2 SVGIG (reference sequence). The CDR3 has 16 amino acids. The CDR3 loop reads CAWSAGLDLGIYEQYF.

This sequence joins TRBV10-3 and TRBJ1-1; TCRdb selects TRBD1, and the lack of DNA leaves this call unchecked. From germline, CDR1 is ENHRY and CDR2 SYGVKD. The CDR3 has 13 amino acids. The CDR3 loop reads CAVRDSENTEAFF.

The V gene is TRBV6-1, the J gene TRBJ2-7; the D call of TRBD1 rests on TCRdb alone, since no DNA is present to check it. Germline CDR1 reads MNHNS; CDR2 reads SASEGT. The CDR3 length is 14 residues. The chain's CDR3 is CASSGSGPPSEQYF.

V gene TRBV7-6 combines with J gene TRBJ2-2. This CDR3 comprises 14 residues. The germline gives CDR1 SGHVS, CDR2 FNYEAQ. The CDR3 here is CASRHGSNTGELFF.

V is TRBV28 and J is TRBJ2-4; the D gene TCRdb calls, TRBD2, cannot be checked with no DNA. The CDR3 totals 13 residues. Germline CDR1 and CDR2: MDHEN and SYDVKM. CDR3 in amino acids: CASSFTPRGIQYF.

The CDR3 sequence is CATSENEGTGELFF. The J gene is TRBJ2-2, the V gene TRBV24-1; no DNA is available, so the TRBD2 call from TCRdb remains unchecked. The CDR3 has 14 residues. CDR1 and CDR2 from the germline V gene are KGHDR and SFDVKD.

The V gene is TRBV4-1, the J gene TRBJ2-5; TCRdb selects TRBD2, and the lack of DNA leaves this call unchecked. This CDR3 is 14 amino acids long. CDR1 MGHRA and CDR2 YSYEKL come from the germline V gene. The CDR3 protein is CASSQEGLQETQYF.

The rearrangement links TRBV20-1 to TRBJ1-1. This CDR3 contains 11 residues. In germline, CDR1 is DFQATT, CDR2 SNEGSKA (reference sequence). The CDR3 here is CSARDVTEAFF.

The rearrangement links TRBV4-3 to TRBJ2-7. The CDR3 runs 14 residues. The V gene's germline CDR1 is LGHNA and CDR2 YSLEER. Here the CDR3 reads CASSQDKADREQYF.

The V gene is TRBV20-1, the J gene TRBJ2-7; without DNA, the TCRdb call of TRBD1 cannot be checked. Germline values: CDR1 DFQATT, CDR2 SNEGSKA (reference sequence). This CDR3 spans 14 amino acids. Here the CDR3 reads CSADRADRASEQYF.

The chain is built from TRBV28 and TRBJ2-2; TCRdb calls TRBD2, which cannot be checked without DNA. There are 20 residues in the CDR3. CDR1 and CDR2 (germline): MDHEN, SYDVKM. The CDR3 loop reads CASSRAGYGFSIPNTGELFF.

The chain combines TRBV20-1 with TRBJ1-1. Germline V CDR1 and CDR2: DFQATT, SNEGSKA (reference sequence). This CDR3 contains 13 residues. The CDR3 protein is CSAPRKRNTGAFF.

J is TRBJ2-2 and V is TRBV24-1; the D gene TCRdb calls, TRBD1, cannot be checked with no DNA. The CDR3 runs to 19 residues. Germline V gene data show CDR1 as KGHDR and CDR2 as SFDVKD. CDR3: CATSDLGNWDRPTTGELFF.